This T cell receptor (beta chain) was recorded in a study of blood T cell repertoires in COVID-19 (dated by TCRdb to 2019 to 2021). Regarding the research as a whole: Samples covering the acute and convalescent phases of COVID-19 were provided by collaborators in the United States, Italy and Spain. A de-identified subject ID, COVID-19 status, age in years and sex were almost always included in the sample metadata. Samples were obtained from the ongoing ImmuneRACE study (first 160 participants) and from 1,254 subjects provided by 6 global collaborators. Subjects who had been exposed to COVID-19, were actively infected with it, or had recovered from it provided the deeply sampled blood TCRbeta repertoires that made up the dataset. The material from the prospective study consisted of cDNA or gDNA derived from T cells, B-cell-depleted T cells, or PBMCs. The repertoires were released in a freely available public database intended as a resource for research on the immune response to SARS-CoV-2. HLA class I and class II types, where available, came from metadata supplied by the sample provider rather than from assay-based typing. What the authors observed across the whole study: How much clinical and demographic metadata was included differed by source and by participant, and the metadata was provided uncurated.

Each collaborating institution followed its own protocols to collect whole blood in K2EDTA tubes. For TCRbeta analysis, collaborators shipped samples as frozen whole blood, isolated PBMCs, or DNA extracted from either of those sample types. In the case of this clone: Its antigen remains undetermined. Base qualities are missing; no much larger clone stands one base away.

TCRbeta CDR3 regions were amplified from genomic DNA using the immunoSEQ Assay, a bias-controlled multiplex PCR. The study's processing was this. Nucleated cell counts per sample were estimated from amplification of reference gene primers within the assay. To quantify the absolute abundance of each unique TCRbeta CDR3 rearrangement, sequence reads were collapsed and filtered. For each sample, productive Simpson clonality was calculated by taking the square root of Simpson's diversity index across productive rearrangements. This immuneACCESS table, as held by TCRdb, lists in-frame sequences with V and J called but not all clones. Of the missing ones, under half trace to an unresolved V gene in checked studies; the others have no known cause. That table furnishes V, J and clone size, whereas the DNA furnished D and trimming. The sample includes roughly 40,000 clones, with around 80% observed a single time. The ten largest clones add up to 11% to 15% of the sample.

Deletion took 5 bases off V and 0 bases off J, with a span of 11 bases between the germline ends. Spanning cysteine to phenylalanine, the CDR3 consists of 15 amino acids. Only the CDR3 part of the read is kept: 45 bases, read in frame from the first base. CDR1 and CDR2 are drawn from the germline V gene: MDHEN, SYDVKM. The specimen was peripheral blood. The TCR originated in a human donor in a cohort sampled during active COVID-19. The sequence joins TRBV28 to TRBJ2-1; the best D guess is TRBD2, with 5 bases matching. Here is the DNA: TGTGCCAGCAGTCTCACTAGTAACTCCTACAATGAGCAGTTCTTC. This yields the protein CASSLTSNSYNEQFF.